A selection of T cell receptor beta chains follows, all from one sample in a study of OX40 agonist ivuxolimab in advanced cancers. Some clones are missing from TCRdb's copy, which holds only in-frame ones; the method was immunoSEQ multiplex PCR. This sample carries approximately 23,000 clones, over 80% of them seen once, and the ten largest clones take about 36%. The sequencing here drew on CD4+ or CD8+ T cells sorted from blood, taken in a trial of the OX40 agonist ivuxolimab. These receptors were taken from an adult with an advanced solid tumor such as melanoma, head and neck, liver or kidney cancer. The CDR3 runs from the conserved cysteine through the conserved F or W.

j_call v_call cdr3_aa
TRBJ1-1 TRBV11-2 CASSLVLSLNTEAFF
TRBJ2-3 TRBV29-1 CSVAGQGTSTDTQYF
TRBJ2-1 TRBV2 CASLGQNNEQFF
TRBJ1-3 TRBV10-3 CAISSGTGSGNTIYF
TRBJ2-1 TRBV27 CASSLYPAEWDYNEQFF
TRBJ1-1 TRBV19 CASKGVTEAFF
TRBJ2-5 TRBV19 CASKAAGASQETQYF
TRBJ2-1 TRBV25-1 CASTPGNEQFF
TRBJ1-4 TRBV4-3 CASSQDLSINEKLFF
TRBJ2-5 TRBV27 CASTLTGGYETQYF
TRBJ2-1 TRBV30 CAWSATGLAGREQFF
TRBJ2-1 TRBV7-9 CASSLGRGQRRREQFF
TRBJ2-7 TRBV6-4 CASIIQGTLSYEQYF
TRBJ2-1 TRBV9 CASSTNRGNEQFF
TRBJ2-3 TRBV6-1 CASSETAGTTTDTQYF
TRBJ2-3 TRBV7-9 CASSLDLGTQYF
TRBJ2-5 TRBV19 CASSIAPWEGMVAQYF
TRBJ2-7 TRBV7-2 CASSLGAGGRPYEQYF
TRBJ2-7 TRBV5-1 CASSFEPGLREQYF
TRBJ2-1 TRBV5-1 CASSFILAGAKNEQFF
TRBJ2-7 TRBV7-2 CASSVDRVHEQYF
TRBJ2-1 TRBV27 CASSLGPVYNEQFF
TRBJ2-1 TRBV7-9 CASSLVSGSYNEQFF
TRBJ2-3 TRBV7-6 CASSLSARTRTDTQYF
TRBJ2-6 TRBV6-4 CASSDPGQFSGANVLTF
TRBJ2-3 TRBV9 CASSVRGGGTTDTQYF
TRBJ1-4 TRBV5-4 CASSLGAKLFF
TRBJ2-7 TRBV29-1 CSVEDRLGHEQYF
TRBJ1-1 TRBV11-2 CASRSPGQGKNTEAFF
TRBJ1-4 TRBV7-8 CASSQDRGSEKLFF
TRBJ2-5 TRBV18 CASSPNRREAQYF
TRBJ2-2 TRBV14 CASSHRPGAGAGGELFF